This TCR beta chain was observed in a study of human T cells and chemical hapten exposure. For the study at large: Patch tests put 0.01% DPC on the upper back, read at 6 days. Findings of the study overall: Expanded TCRs clustered into significantly more large CDR3 similarity groups than controls, the analysis revealed.

The time point denotes: patch test 2, 6 weeks after DPC sensitization. Regarding treatment: therapeutic diphenylcyclopropenone sensitization with weekly scalp DPC. On this clonotype: Its antigen is as yet unknown.

Per the original methods: Sample TCR counts, which ranged from 23,224 to 690,600, had a median of approximately 100,000. TCRdb re-called the RACE reads with MiXCR, one entry per CDR3 protein. V and J calls and clone size were set by TCRdb, not the authors. This sample yields approximately 80,000 distinct CDR3 sequences, of which 10% are seen a single time; 2% to 2.5% belongs to the top ten. The source material was whole blood, sampled in connection with sensitization to the hapten diphenylcyclopropenone (DPC). The receptor was isolated from a woman under 40 with alopecia areata. Some clones in this sample may be carry-over from other donors' samples.

CDR3 sequence: CASTGTYNEQFF. CDR3 nucleotides: TGTGCCAGCACCGGAACATACAATGAGCAGTTCTTC. The chain carries TRBV25-1 and TRBJ2-1; no reliable D call. CDR1 and CDR2 (germline): MGHDK, SYGVNS. The CDR3 length is 12 residues. The V and J ends lost 7 bases and 4 bases respectively, with 8 bases between them. Drawing the rest from reference TRBV25-1 and TRBJ2-1, the complete variable domain is EADIYQTPRYLVIGTGKKITLECSQTMGHDKMYWYQQDPGMELHLIHYSYGVNSTEKGDLSSESTVSRIRTEHFPLTLESARPSHTSQYLCASTGTYNEQFFGPGTRLTVL.